This T cell receptor (beta chain) derives from a study of CD8 T cells in Susac syndrome. A word on this clonotype: Its specificity is not known.

The V gene's germline CDR1 is GTSNPN and CDR2 SVGIG (reference sequence). This CDR3 has 16 amino acids. The V end lost 0 bases, the J end lost 8 bases, and 20 bases lay between the germline ends. The RNA, about 0.45 to 1 ug, was put through reverse transcription using random hexamers. Multiplex PCR with immunoSEQ amplified the TCR beta CDR3 across 54 Vbeta and 13 Jbeta. TCRdb recomputed calls from the immunoSEQ multiplex PCR reads with MiXCR, one row per CDR3 protein. Of 150,000 to 160,000 distinct CDR3 sequences listed, 95% to 96% were seen once; the top ten hold 0.14% to 0.15%. Study conclusions and caveats: The relatively small number of individuals in the TCR sequencing and HLA analysis was acknowledged by the study.

The source of this sequence is a human donor with multiple sclerosis. The chain has TRBV30 and TRBJ2-1; D remains unclear. The sample taken for sequencing was CD8+ T cells from PBMCs. As DNA, the CDR3 is TGTGCCTGGAGTGTAGGTTCTGGATCCCCTCGGGATGAGCAGTTCTTC. Translating gives CAWSVGSGSPRDEQFF.